This TCR beta chain is from a study of cytomegalovirus exposure and HLA in healthy donors. Study details: The 95 to 150 validation repertoires, a later analysis reported, used the same platform as the 666 first-cohort repertoires.

Sequenced by immunoSEQ multiplex PCR; TCRdb stores in-frame clones only, minus some. Here the sample spans 90,000 to 130,000 clones, around 85% being singletons. Findings and limits, study-wide: High sensitivity and specificity were reportedly achieved when the classifier diagnosed cytomegalovirus status.

This clone is judged medium-sized (0.01 to 0.1%). What it binds is not known. This CDR3 contains 17 residues. The chain joins TRBV12-1 to TRBJ1-6. TRBV12-1 is a known pseudogene. Sequenced input: PBMCs. The source is a woman aged 18 to 35 in good health and CMV-seronegative. CDR3 bases: TGTGCCAGCAGCTTTTCTTACCCTAGCTCCTATAATTCACCCCTCCACTTT. This encodes CASSFSYPSSYNSPLHF.